What follows describes a single T cell receptor (beta chain). Its antigen is as yet unknown. This sample is drawn from a study of T cell repertoires in cytomegalovirus infection. As for the study in general: Selection of CMV epitopes for the study included recently identified HLA-C-restricted and well-studied HLA-B-restricted ones. A matching HLA type, together with CMV infection, was signaled by public TCR beta signatures.

TCRdb processed the reads anew with MiXCR; each CDR3 protein has one entry. The profile shows roughly 920,000 distinct CDR3 sequences, roughly a third of them singletons. Per germline, CDR1 WSHSY and CDR2 SAAADI. The CDR3 totals 13 residues. Trimming took off 7 bases at V and 3 bases at J, with 12 bases between the two ends. The sample here was cultured CD8+ T cells from PBMCs, taken from culture after CMV antigen stimulation. This TCR derives from a human donor in good health (CMV status not recorded). Some clones in this sample may be carry-over from other donors' samples. The V call is TRBV10-2, the J call TRBJ1-2, with D unresolved. CDR3 coding DNA: TGCGCCAGCACTCACCAGGAGGACTATGGCTACACCTTC. Amino acid sequence: CASTHQEDYGYTF.